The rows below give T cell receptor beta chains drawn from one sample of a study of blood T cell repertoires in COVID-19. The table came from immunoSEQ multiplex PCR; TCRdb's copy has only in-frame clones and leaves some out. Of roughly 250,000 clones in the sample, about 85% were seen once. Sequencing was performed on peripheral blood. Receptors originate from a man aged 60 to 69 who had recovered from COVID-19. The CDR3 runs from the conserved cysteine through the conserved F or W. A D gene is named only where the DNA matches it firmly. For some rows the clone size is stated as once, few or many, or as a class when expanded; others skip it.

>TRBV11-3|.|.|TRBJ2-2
TGTGCCAGCAGCTTAGGGGACACAAACACCGGGGAGCTGTTTTTT
CASSLGDTNTGELFF
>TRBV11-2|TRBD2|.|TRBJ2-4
TGTGCCAGCAGCTTTTCCCTAGCGGGGGGGCAGTCGACCAAAAACATTCAGTACTTC
CASSFSLAGGQSTKNIQYF
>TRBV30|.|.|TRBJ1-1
TGTGCCTGGACCGATCTAAGATTTGAAGCTTTCTTT
CAWTDLRFEAFF
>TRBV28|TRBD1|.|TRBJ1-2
TGTGCCAGCAGTTTTGCGGACAGGGGCTATGGCTACACCTTC
CASSFADRGYGYTF
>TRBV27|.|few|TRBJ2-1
TGTGCCAGCAGGGGAGGGCGGGGGCCTGCCTACAATGAGCAGTTCTTC
CASRGGRGPAYNEQFF
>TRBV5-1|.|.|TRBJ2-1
TGCGCCAGCAGCTTGTACGGTAGCTCCTACAATGAGCAGTTCTTC
CASSLYGSSYNEQFF
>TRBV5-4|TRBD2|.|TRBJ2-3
TGTGCCAGCAGCTTAAAATTAGCGGGGTCCAGCACAGATACGCAGTATTTT
CASSLKLAGSSTDTQYF
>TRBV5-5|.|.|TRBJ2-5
TGTGCCAGCAGCTTGCGGGTTCGTCAAGAGACCCAGTACTTC
CASSLRVRQETQYF
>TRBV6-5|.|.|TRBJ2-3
TGTGCCAGCAGGTCCGTAGCTACGCAGTATTTT
CASRSVATQYF
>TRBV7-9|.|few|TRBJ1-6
TGTGCCAGCAGCCAGACAGGTTACGATTCACCCCTCCACTTT
CASSQTGYDSPLHF
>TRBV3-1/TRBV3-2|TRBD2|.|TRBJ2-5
TGTGCCAGCAGCCAAGGGCAAGCGGGGGGGGCCCAGTACTTC
CASSQGQAGGAQYF
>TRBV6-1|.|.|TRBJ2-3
TGTGCCAGCAGTGAATGGTCCCGGGAAGCAGATACGCAGTATTTT
CASSEWSREADTQYF
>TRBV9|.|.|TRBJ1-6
TGTGCCAGCAGCGTTGAGGTGGTAGCTTCACCCCTCCACTTT
CASSVEVVASPLHF
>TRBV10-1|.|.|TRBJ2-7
TGCGCCAGCAGTCAGGGGCGCTACGAGCAGTACTTC
CASSQGRYEQYF
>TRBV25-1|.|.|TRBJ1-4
TGTGCCAGCAGTGAAACCAGGGTGGGGACTAATGAAAAACTGTTTTTT
CASSETRVGTNEKLFF
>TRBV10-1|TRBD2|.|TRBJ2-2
TGCGCCAGTTCCCGGGGGGATATCACCGGGGAGCTGTTTTTT
CASSRGDITGELFF
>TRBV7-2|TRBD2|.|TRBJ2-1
TGTGCCAGCAGCGCAACTAGCGGGGGGGCGGTTGAGCAGTTCTTC
CASSATSGGAVEQFF
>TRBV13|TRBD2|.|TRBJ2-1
TGTGCCAGCAGCTTAGTGGCGGGGGGGCTCTACAATGAGCAGTTCTTC
CASSLVAGGLYNEQFF
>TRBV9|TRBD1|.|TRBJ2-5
TGTGCCAGCAGCCTCGGACAGGGGGCCATGCAAGAGACCCAGTACTTC
CASSLGQGAMQETQYF
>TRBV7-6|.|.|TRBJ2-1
TGTGCCAGCAGCTTAGCGAGACAGGAGAACGCTGAGCAGTTCTTC
CASSLARQENAEQFF
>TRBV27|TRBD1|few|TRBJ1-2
TGTGCCAGCACTTCCGGGACAGGTTATGGCTATGGCTACACCTTC
CASTSGTGYGYGYTF
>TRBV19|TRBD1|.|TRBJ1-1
TGTGCCAGTAGTCCAACCGGGGGACAGGCCCGGAGACGGGACTTT
CASSPTGGQARRRDF
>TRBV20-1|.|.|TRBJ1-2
TGCAGTGCTAGTTTGGGAAATTGGGAGGGCTACACCTTC
CSASLGNWEGYTF
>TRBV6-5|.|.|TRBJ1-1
TGTGCCAGCAGTTACCGTCTGAACACTGAAGCTTTCTTT
CASSYRLNTEAFF
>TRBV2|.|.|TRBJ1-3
TGTGCCAGCAGGGAGGGAGTCGGAAACACCATATATTTT
CASREGVGNTIYF
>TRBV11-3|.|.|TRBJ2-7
TGTGCCAGCAGCACGGGGGACAGTAGCTACGAGCAGTACTTC
CASSTGDSSYEQYF
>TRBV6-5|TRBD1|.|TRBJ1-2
TGTGCCAGCACCCTTTCGACAGGGTATGGCTATGGCTACACCTTC
CASTLSTGYGYGYTF
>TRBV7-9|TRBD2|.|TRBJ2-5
TGTGCCAGCAGCCCAGGGGTGGCCAGCGGGGGGGCACAAGAGACCCAGTACTTC
CASSPGVASGGAQETQYF
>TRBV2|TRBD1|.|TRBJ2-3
TGTGCCAGAGGATGGGCAGGGGGTTTCTCAGATACGCAGTATTTT
CARGWAGGFSDTQYF
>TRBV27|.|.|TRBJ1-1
TGTGCCAGTGCAGATCAGGGTTACTATGGGGAAGCTTTCTTT
CASADQGYYGEAFF
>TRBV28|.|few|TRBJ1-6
TGTGCCAGCAGTTTCCCCGCCAATGGGAGGGGTATGGGTAATTCACCCCTCCACTTT
CASSFPANGRGMGNSPLHF
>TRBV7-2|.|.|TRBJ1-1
TGTGCCAGCAGCTTAGAGGGACTCCGCCACACTGAAGCTTTCTTT
CASSLEGLRHTEAFF
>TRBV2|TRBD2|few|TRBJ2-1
TGTGCCAGCAGTCTGACTAGCGGGGGGGCTGGTGAGCAGTTCTTC
CASSLTSGGAGEQFF
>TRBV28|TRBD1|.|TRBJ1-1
TGTGCCAGCACCCAAGTAGGGGGCGGGAACACTGAAGCTTTCTTT
CASTQVGGGNTEAFF
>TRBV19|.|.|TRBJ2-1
TGTGCCAGTAGTATTGGACAGCAATACAATGAGCAGTTCTTC
CASSIGQQYNEQFF
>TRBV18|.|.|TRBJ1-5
TGTGCCAGCTCACCCTCTACGTTTCGGGATAATCAGCCCCAGCATTTT
CASSPSTFRDNQPQHF
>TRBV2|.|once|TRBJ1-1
TGTGCCAGCAGTGATGGGGCTTTATGGGGTGGGGAAGCTTTCTTT
CASSDGALWGGEAFF
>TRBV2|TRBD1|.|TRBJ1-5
TGTGCCAGCAGTGACAGGGGGGATAGCAATCAGCCCCAGCATTTT
CASSDRGDSNQPQHF
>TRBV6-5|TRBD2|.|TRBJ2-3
TGTGCCAGCAGTTACTCGGCGGGGGGACGAGATACGCAGTATTTT
CASSYSAGGRDTQYF
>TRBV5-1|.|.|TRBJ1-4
TGCGCCAGCAGCTTGAGACAGCCTAATGAAAAACTGTTTTTT
CASSLRQPNEKLFF
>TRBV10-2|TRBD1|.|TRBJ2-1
TGCGCCAGCATAGGTTTAGGACAGGGGAAGAATGAGCAGTTCTTC
CASIGLGQGKNEQFF
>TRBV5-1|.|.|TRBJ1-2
TGCGCCAGCAGCTACGGTTATGGCTACACCTTC
CASSYGYGYTF
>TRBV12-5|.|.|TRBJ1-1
TGTGCTAGTGGTCCCCGGGACTTTGGAGCTTTCTTT
CASGPRDFGAFF
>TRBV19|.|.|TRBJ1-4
TGTGCCAGTAGGCAAAATGGACAGAAACTGTTTTTT
CASRQNGQKLFF
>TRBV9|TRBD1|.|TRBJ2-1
TGTGCCAGCAGCCCAGGACAGGACTACAATGAGCAGTTCTTC
CASSPGQDYNEQFF
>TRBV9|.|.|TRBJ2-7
TGTGCCAGCAGCGTAGAAGGCAGGGCTTCCTACGAGCAGTACTTC
CASSVEGRASYEQYF
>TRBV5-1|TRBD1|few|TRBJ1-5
TGCGCCAGCAGCCTCTCAACAGGGGGCGATCAGCCCCAGCATTTT
CASSLSTGGDQPQHF
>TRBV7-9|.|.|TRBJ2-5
TGTGCCAGCAGAAGGATCCGGGACAATCGAGAGACCCAGTACTTC
CASRRIRDNRETQYF
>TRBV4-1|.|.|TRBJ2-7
TGCGCCAGCAGCCAAGATACTTGGGACAAGGACCACGAGCAGTACTTC
CASSQDTWDKDHEQYF
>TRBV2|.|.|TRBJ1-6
TGTGCCAGCAGTGAAGGAAGGAGGGATTCACCCCTCCACTTT
CASSEGRRDSPLHF
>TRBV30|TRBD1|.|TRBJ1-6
TGTGCCTGGGGCCCCACACAGGGGCCCGTTTATTCACCCCTCCACTTT
CAWGPTQGPVYSPLHF
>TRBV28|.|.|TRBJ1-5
TGTGCCAGCCACAGGGATAGCAATCAGCCCCAGCATTTT
CASHRDSNQPQHF
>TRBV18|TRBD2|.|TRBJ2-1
TGTGCCAGCTCACCCAAGAGCGGGGGGTATCCTATGGGATACAATGAGCAGTTCTTC
CASSPKSGGYPMGYNEQFF